Listed below are T cell receptor beta chains from one sample, sequenced in a study of vaccination and CD4 T cells after COVID-19. These receptors' antigens are unknown. TCRdb re-called the PCR reads with MiXCR, one entry per CDR3 protein. The repertoire holds fewer than 20,000 distinct CDR3 sequences, with 45% to 65% as singletons. Sequenced input: CD4+ T cells from blood, cultured in vitro. The receptors were gathered from a human donor who had recovered from COVID-19. Both conserved end residues are part of each CDR3. The order of the fields is D gene, J gene, clone size, V gene, CDR3 DNA, CDR3 protein. D genes are given only for firm matches. Only some rows state a clone size, as once, few, many or a class for expanded clones.

-	TRBJ2-7	few	TRBV7-2	TGTGCCAGCAGCTTAGAAGTCAGGGCCTACGAGCAGTACTTC	CASSLEVRAYEQYF
-	TRBJ1-2	-	TRBV19	TGTGCCAGTAGCATTAATATGGGGTATGGCTACACCTTC	CASSINMGYGYTF
-	TRBJ2-5	few	TRBV6-1	TGTGCCAGCAGCTCGGGACTGGAAGCGCAAAAGACCCAGTACTTC	CASSSGLEAQKTQYF
-	TRBJ1-5	once	TRBV19	TGTGCCAGTAGTGCAGGGTTTCAGCCCCAGCATTTT	CASSAGFQPQHF
-	TRBJ2-6	-	TRBV2	TGTGCCAGCAGGGACGACTCCGGGGCCAACGTCCTGACTTTC	CASRDDSGANVLTF
-	TRBJ2-7	-	TRBV28	TGTGCCAGCAGTGGGGGTTGGGGGGAAAACTCCTACGAGCAGTACTTC	CASSGGWGENSYEQYF
-	TRBJ1-5	-	TRBV9	TGTGCCAGCAGCGTAGGAGGTATCAGCAATCAGCCCCAGCATTTT	CASSVGGISNQPQHF
TRBD1	TRBJ1-6	few	TRBV20-1	TGCTGGGACAGTTTCTATAATTCACCCCTCCACTTT	CWDSFYNSPLHF
-	TRBJ2-2	-	TRBV5-1	TGCGCCAGCAGAGAGGCGGCAGGGGACACCGGGGAGCTGTTTTTT	CASREAAGDTGELFF
TRBD2	TRBJ2-3	few	TRBV6-2/TRBV6-3	TGTGCCAGCAGCCCCCCACTAGCGGGGGCTCCTTCCCCAGATACGCAGTATTTT	CASSPPLAGAPSPDTQYF
TRBD1	TRBJ1-2	few	TRBV20-1	TGCAGTGCGACAGGGGGCAACTATGGCTACACCTTC	CSATGGNYGYTF
TRBD1	TRBJ1-2	-	TRBV11-2	TGTGCCAGCAGCTTAGTAGCAGGGGGCTATGGCTACACCTTC	CASSLVAGGYGYTF
TRBD2	TRBJ2-5	-	TRBV6-1	TGTGCCAGCAGGGAAGCGGGAGGGCCCTCAGAGACCCAGTACTTC	CASREAGGPSETQYF
-	TRBJ1-6	-	TRBV30	TGTGCCTGGAATGGAAATTCACCCCTCCACTTT	CAWNGNSPLHF
-	TRBJ1-2	-	TRBV12-3/TRBV12-4	TGTGCCAGCAGTCCCAGGGTGCGTGGCTATGGCTACACCTTC	CASSPRVRGYGYTF
-	TRBJ1-4	-	TRBV7-9	TGTGCCAGCAGCTCCCTGGGGGGCCAAACTAATGAAAAACTGTTTTTT	CASSSLGGQTNEKLFF
-	TRBJ1-2	few	TRBV11-2	TGTGCCAGCAGCTCCAACACACGGAGGTCCCTCCCAAAATATGGCTACACCTTC	CASSSNTRRSLPKYGYTF
TRBD1	TRBJ1-1	once	TRBV5-1	TGCGCCAGCAGCCGACCTGGGGGGACAGGGCACACTGAAGCTTTCTTT	CASSRPGGTGHTEAFF
TRBD1	TRBJ2-7	-	TRBV11-3	TGTGCCAGCAGCCGGGACAGCCCTAGGTCGGAGCAGTACTTC	CASSRDSPRSEQYF
-	TRBJ2-7	-	TRBV12-3/TRBV12-4	TGTGCCAGCAGTAAGGGACCGCACGAGCAGTACTTC	CASSKGPHEQYF
TRBD2	TRBJ2-3	-	TRBV2	TGTGCCAGCAAGCGGGGCCTGAGCACAGATACGCAGTATTTT	CASKRGLSTDTQYF
TRBD1	TRBJ1-2	-	TRBV30	TGTGCCTGGAGTGTGAAAGGGGGCTTTAACTATGGCTACACCTTC	CAWSVKGGFNYGYTF